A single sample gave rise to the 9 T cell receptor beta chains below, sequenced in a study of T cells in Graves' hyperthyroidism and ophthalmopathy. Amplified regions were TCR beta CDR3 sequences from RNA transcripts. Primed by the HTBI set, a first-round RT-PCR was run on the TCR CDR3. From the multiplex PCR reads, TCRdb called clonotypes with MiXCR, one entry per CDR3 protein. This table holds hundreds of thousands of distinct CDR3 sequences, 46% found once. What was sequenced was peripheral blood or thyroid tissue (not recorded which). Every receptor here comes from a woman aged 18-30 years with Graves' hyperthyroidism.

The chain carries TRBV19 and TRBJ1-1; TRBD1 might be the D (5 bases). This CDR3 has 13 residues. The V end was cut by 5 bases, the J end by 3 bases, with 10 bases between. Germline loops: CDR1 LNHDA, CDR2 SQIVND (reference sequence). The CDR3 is CASSQARDTEAFF. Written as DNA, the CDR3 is TGTGCCAGTAGTCAGGCCAGGGACACTGAAGCTTTCTTT.

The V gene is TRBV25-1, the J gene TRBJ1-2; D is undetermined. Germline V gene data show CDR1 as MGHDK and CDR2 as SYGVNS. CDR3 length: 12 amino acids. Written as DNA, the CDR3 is TGTGCTTTGTCGACATCCCTCTATGGCTACACCTTC. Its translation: CALSTSLYGYTF.

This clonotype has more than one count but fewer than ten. The CDR3 spells CASRKQGGQPQHF. The DNA of the CDR3 is TGTGCCAGCAGGAAACAGGGAGGTCAGCCCCAGCATTTT. The V and J genes are TRBV7-2 and TRBJ1-5, with D tentatively TRBD1 (6 bases). This CDR3 contains 13 residues. The V and J ends lost 6 bases and 6 bases respectively, with 12 bases between them. Germline V gene lookup returns CDR1 SGHTA and CDR2 FQGNSA.

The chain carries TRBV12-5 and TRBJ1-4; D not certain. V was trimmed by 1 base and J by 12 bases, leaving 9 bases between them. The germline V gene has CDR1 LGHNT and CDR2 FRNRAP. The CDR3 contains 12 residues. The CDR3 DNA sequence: TGTGCTAGTGGTTTGGGGATTTTGGAACTGTTTTTT. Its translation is CASGLGILELFF.

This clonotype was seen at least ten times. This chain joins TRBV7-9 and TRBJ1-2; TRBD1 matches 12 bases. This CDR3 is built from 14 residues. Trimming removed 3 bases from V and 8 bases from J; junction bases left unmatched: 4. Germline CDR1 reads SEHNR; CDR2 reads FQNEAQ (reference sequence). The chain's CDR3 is CASSLWDRGHGYTF. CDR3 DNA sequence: TGTGCCAGCAGCTTGTGGGACAGGGGGCACGGCTACACCTTC.

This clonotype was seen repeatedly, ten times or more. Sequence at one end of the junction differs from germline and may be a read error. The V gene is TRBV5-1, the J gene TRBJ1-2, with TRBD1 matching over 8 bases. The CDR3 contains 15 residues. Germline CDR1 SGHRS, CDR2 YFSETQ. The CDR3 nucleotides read TGCGCCAGCAGTTTGGACGGACAGGGCACGGACGGCTACACCTTC. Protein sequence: CASSLDGQGTDGYTF. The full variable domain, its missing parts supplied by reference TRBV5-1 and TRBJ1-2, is KAGVTQTPRYLIKTRGQQVTLSCSPISGHRSVSWYQQTPGQGLQFLFEYFSETQRNKGNFPGRFSGRQFSNSRSEMNVSTLELGDSALYLCASSLDGQGTDGYTFGSGTRLTVV.

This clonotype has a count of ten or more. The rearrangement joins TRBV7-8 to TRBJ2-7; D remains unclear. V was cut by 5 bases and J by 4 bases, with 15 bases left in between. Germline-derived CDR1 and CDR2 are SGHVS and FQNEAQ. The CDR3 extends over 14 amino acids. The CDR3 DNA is TGTGCCAGCAGCCCAATTTTGGGTGGGTACGAGCAGTACTTC. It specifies CASSPILGGYEQYF. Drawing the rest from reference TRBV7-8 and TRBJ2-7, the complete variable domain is GAGVSQSPRYKVAKRGQDVALRCDPISGHVSLFWYQQALGQGPEFLTYFQNEAQLDKSGLPSDRFFAERPEGSVSTLKIQRTQQEDSAVYLCASSPILGGYEQYFGPGTRLTVT.

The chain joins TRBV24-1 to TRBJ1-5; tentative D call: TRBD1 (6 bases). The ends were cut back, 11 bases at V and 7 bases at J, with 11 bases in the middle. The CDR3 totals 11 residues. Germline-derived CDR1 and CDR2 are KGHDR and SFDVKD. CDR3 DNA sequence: TGTGCCAGCAGGGGTTTGCAGCCCCAGCATTTT. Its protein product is CASRGLQPQHF.

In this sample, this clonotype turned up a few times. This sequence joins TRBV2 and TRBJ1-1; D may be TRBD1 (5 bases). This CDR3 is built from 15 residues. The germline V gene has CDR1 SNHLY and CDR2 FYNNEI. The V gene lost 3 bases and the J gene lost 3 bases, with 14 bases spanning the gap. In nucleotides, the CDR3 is TGTGCCAGCAGTGAGCAACAGGTGGGGGACACTGAAGCTTTCTTT. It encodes CASSEQQVGDTEAFF.